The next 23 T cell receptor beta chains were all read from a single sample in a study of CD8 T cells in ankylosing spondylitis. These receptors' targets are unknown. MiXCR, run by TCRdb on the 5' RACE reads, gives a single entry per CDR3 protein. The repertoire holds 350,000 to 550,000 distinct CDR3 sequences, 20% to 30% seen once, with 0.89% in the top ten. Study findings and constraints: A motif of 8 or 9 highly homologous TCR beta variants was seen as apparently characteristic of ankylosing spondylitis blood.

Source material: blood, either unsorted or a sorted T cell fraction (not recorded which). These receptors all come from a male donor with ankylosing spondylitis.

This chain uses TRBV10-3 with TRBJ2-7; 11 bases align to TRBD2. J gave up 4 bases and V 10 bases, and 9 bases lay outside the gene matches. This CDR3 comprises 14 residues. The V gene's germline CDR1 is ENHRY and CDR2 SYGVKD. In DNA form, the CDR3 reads TGTGCCACATCGGGGACTAGCGGTGATTACGAGCAGTACGTC. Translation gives CATSGTSGDYEQYV.

CDR3 protein: CASSPPTRETQYF. CDR3 DNA sequence: TGTGCCAGCAGCCCTCCGACCAGAGAGACCCAGTACTTC. This chain joins TRBV3-1 and TRBJ2-5; D is ambiguous. The V gene's germline CDR1 is LGHDT and CDR2 YNNKEL (reference sequence). The CDR3 is 13 residues long. V lost 4 bases, J lost 4 bases, and 10 bases lay in between.

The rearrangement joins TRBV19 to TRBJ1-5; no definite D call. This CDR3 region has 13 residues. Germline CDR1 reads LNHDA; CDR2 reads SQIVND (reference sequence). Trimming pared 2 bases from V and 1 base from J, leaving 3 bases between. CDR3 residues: CASSISSNQPQHF. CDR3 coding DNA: TGTGCCAGTAGTATATCGAGCAATCAGCCCCAGCATTTT.

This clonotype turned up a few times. The CDR3 bases are TGCGCCAGCACCATGGCGGGGGAAGAGACCCAGTACTTC. Its protein product is CASTMAGEETQYF. The rearrangement links TRBV5-1 to TRBJ2-5; 7 bases fit TRBD2. The CDR3 spans 13 residues. Trimming took 6 bases from V and 3 from J; bases not matched to a gene: 5. Germline V gives CDR1 SGHRS, CDR2 YFSETQ.

In nucleotides, the CDR3 is TGTGCCAGCAGTTTAAGGGGGATGGGACTCGGGTCTAGCTACACCTTC. It encodes CASSLRGMGLGSSYTF. The genes are TRBV12-3 or TRBV12-4 and TRBJ1-2; a possible D gene is TRBD1 (6 bases). This CDR3 comprises 16 residues. Deletions cut 2 bases from V and 9 bases from J, with 22 bases between.

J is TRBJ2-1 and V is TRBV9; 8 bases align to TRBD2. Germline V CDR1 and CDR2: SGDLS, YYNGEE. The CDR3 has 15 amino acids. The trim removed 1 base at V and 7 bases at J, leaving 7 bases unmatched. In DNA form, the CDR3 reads TGTGCCAGCAGCGTAACGGGAGGGCCTTGGAATGAGCAGTTCTTC. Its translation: CASSVTGGPWNEQFF.

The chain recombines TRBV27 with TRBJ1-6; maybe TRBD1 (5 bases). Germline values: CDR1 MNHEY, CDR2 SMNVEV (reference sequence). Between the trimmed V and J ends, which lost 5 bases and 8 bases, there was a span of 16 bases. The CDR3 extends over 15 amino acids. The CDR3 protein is CASSTPREGHSPLHF. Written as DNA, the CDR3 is TGTGCCAGCAGTACCCCCAGGGAAGGACATTCACCCCTCCACTTT.

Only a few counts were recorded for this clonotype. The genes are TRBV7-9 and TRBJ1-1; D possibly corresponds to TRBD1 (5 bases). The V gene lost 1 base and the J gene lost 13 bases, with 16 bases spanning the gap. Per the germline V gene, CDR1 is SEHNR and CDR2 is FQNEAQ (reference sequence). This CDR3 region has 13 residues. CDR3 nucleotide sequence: TGTGCCAGCAGCTTAGAACCTACAGGAGCGGTTTTCTTT. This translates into CASSLEPTGAVFF.

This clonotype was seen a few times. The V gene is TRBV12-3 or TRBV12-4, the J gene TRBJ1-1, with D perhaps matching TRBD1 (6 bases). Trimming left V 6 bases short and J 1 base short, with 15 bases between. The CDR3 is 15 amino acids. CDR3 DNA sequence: TGTGCCAGCAGGCACAGGGAGGGAGGGAACACTGAAGCTTTCTTT. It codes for CASRHREGGNTEAFF.

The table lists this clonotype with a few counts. The CDR3, as DNA: TGTGCCAGCAAAGGGTGGGGGTTGGATGAAAAACTGTTTTTT. Translated, it gives CASKGWGLDEKLFF. The genes are TRBV7-2 and TRBJ1-4; D is possibly TRBD1 (5 bases). Trimming removed 7 bases at V and 6 bases at J, with 15 bases between. This CDR3 spans 14 amino acids. Germline CDR1 SGHTA, CDR2 FQGNSA.

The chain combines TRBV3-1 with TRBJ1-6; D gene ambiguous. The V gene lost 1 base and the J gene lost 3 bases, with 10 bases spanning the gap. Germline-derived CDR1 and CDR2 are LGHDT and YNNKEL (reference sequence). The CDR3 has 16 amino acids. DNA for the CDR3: TGTGCCAGCAGCCAAGGGGTCAGCCTCTATAATTCACCCCTCCACTTT. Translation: CASSQGVSLYNSPLHF.

The CDR3 coding sequence is TGCGCCAGCAGCTTGGGTGGGTTTAGCTCCTACAATGAGCAGTTCTTC. It translates to CASSLGGFSSYNEQFF. The chain carries TRBV5-1 and TRBJ2-1; D gene uncertain. Trimming shortened V by 0 bases and J by 0 bases, and 10 bases separated the two germline ends. The CDR3 sequence is 16 residues long. Germline V gives CDR1 SGHRS, CDR2 YFSETQ.

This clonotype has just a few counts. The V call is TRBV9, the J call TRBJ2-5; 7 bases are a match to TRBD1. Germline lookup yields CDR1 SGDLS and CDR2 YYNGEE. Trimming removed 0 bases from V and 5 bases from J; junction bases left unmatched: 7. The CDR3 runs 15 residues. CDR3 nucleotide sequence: TGTGCCAGCAGCGTAGGAGAGGGGGCCTACGAGACCCAGTACTTC. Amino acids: CASSVGEGAYETQYF.

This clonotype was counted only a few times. The CDR3 DNA reads TGTGCCACCAGTGAAAGCGGGACTAGCGGGAGGAACACCGGGGAGCTGTTTTTT. Translation gives CATSESGTSGRNTGELFF. This chain joins TRBV24-1 and TRBJ2-2, with 14 bases matching TRBD2. Germline lookup yields CDR1 KGHDR and CDR2 SFDVKD. The CDR3 runs to 18 residues. J lost 1 base, V lost 4 bases, and 4 bases had no gene match.

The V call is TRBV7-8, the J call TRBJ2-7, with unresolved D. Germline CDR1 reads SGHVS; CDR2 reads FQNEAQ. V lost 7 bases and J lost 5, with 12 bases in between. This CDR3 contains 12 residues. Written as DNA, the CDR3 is TGTGCCAGCATCGTTACCGGTCACGAGCAGTACTTC. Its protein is CASIVTGHEQYF. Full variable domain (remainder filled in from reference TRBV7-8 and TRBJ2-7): GAGVSQSPRYKVAKRGQDVALRCDPISGHVSLFWYQQALGQGPEFLTYFQNEAQLDKSGLPSDRFFAERPEGSVSTLKIQRTQQEDSAVYLCASIVTGHEQYFGPGTRLTVT.

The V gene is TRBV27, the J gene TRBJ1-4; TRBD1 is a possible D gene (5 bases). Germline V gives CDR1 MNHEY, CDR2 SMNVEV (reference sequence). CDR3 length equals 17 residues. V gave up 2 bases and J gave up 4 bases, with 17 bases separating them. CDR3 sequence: CASSLRAPGGGNEKLFF. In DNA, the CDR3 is TGTGCCAGCAGTTTAAGGGCCCCCGGTGGGGGTAATGAAAAACTGTTTTTT. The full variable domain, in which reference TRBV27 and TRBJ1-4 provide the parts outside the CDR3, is EAQVTQNPRYLITVTGKKLTVTCSQNMNHEYMSWYRQDPGLGLRQIYYSMNVEVTDKGDVPEGYKVSRKEKRNFPLILESPSPNQTSLYFCASSLRAPGGGNEKLFFGSGTQLSVL.

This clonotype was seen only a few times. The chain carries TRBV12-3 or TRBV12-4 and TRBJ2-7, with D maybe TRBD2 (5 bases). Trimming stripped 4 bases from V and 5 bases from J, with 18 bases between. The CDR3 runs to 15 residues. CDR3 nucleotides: TGTGCCAGCAGTTCTCGGCGAGGGATATCGGACGAGCAGTACTTC. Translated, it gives CASSSRRGISDEQYF.

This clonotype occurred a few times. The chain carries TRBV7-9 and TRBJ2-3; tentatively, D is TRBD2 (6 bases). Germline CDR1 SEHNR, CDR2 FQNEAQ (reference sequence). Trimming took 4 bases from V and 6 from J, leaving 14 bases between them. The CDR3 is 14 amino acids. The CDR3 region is CASSSGWGRDTQYF. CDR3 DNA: TGTGCCAGCAGCTCCGGTTGGGGGAGGGATACGCAGTATTTT.

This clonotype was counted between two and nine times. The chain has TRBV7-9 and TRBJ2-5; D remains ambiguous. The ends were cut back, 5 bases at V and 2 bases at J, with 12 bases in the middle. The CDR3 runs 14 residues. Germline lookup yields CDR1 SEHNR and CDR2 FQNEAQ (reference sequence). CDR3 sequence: CASSPGNSQETQYF. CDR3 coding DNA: TGTGCCAGCAGCCCTGGGAACTCGCAAGAGACCCAGTACTTC.

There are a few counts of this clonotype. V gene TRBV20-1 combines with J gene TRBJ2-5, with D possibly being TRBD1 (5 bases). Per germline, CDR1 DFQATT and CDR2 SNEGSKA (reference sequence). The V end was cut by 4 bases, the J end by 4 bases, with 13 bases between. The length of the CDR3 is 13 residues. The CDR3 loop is CSAITGAPETQYF. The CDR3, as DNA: TGCAGTGCTATAACAGGAGCCCCAGAGACCCAGTACTTC.

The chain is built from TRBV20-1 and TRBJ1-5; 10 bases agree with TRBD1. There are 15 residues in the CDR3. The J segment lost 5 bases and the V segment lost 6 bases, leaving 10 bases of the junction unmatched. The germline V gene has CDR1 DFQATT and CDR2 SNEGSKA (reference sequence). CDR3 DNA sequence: TGCAGTGCCAAACCATTGACAGGGGGCTATCAGCCCCAGCATTTT. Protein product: CSAKPLTGGYQPQHF.

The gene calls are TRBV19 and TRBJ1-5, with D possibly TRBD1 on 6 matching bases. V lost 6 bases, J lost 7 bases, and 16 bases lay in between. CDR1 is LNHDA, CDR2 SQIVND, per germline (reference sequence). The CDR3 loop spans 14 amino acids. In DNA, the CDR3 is TGTGCCAGTAGCATTACAGGGAGCGGGCAGCCCCAGCATTTT. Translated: CASSITGSGQPQHF.

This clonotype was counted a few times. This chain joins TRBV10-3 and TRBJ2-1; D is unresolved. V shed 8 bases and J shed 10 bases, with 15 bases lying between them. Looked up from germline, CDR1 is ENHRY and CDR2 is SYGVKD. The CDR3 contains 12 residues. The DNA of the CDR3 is TGTGCCATCGGGTCTGCCCCTCAGGAGCAGTTCTTC. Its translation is CAIGSAPQEQFF.